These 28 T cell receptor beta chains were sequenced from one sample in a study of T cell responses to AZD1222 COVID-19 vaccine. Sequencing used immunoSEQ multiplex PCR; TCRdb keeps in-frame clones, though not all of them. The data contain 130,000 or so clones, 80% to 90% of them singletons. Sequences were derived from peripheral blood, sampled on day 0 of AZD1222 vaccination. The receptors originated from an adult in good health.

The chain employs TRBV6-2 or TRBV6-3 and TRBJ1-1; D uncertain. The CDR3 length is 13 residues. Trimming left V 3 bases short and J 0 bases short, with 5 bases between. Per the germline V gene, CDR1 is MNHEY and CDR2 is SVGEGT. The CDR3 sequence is CASSYRMNTEAFF. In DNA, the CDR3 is TGTGCCAGCAGTTATCGTATGAACACTGAAGCTTTCTTT.

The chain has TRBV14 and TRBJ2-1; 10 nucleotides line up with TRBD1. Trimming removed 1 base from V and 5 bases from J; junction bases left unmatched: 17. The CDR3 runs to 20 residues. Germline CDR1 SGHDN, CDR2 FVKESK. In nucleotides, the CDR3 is TGTGCCAGCAGCCAAGGACCCCTCCTTAGGGACAGGGGACCCCACAATGAGCAGTTCTTC. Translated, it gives CASSQGPLLRDRGPHNEQFF.

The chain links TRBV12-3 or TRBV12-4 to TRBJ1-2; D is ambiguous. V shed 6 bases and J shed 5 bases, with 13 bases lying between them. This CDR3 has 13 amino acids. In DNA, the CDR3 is TGTGCCAGCAGCACCTGGGAGATGTATGGCTACACCTTC. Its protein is CASSTWEMYGYTF.

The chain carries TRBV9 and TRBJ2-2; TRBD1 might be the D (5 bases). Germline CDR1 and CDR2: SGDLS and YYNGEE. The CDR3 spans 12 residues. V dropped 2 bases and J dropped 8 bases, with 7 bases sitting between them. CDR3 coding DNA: TGTGCCAGCAGCGTCCAGGGAGGGGAGCTGTTTTTT. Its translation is CASSVQGGELFF.

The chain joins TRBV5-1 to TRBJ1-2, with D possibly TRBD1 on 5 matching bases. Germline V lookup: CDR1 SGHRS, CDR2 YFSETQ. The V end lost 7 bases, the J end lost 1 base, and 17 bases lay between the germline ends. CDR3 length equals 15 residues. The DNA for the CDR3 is TGCGCCAGCCGCCCCGGGACGGAACTTAACTATGGCTACACCTTC. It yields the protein CASRPGTELNYGYTF.

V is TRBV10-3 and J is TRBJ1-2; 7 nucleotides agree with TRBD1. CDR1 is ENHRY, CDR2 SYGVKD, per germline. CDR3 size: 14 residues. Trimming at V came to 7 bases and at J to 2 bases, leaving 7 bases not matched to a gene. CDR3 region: CAINGQVGNYGYTF. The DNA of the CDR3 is TGTGCCATCAACGGACAGGTGGGCAACTATGGCTACACCTTC.

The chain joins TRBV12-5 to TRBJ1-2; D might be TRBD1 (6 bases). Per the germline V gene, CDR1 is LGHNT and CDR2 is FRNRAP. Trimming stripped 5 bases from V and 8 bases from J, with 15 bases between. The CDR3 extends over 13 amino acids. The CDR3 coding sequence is TGTGCTAGTGGTACCGCAGGGGTTTCGGGCTACACCTTC. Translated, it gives CASGTAGVSGYTF.

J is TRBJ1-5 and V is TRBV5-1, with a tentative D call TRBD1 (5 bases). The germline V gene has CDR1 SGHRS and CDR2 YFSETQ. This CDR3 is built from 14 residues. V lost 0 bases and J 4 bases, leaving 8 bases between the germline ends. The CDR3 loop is CASSLDGANQPQHF. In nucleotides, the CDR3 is TGCGCCAGCAGCTTGGACGGGGCAAATCAGCCCCAGCATTTT.

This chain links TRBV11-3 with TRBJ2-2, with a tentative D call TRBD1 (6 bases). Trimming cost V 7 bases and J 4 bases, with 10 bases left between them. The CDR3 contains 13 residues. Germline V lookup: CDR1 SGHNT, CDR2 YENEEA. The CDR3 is CASTGRGTGELFF. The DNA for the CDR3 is TGTGCCAGCACGGGCAGGGGCACCGGGGAGCTGTTTTTT.

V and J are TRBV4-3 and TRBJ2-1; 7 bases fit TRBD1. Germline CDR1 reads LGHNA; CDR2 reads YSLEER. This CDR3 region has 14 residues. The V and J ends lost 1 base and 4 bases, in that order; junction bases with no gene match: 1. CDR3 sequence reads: CASSQGDRYNEQFF. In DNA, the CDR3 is TGCGCCAGCAGCCAAGGGGACAGATACAATGAGCAGTTCTTC.

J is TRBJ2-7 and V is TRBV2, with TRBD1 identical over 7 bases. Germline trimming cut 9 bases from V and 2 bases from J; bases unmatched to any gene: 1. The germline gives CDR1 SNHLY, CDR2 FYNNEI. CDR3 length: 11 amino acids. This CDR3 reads CASGQAYEQYF. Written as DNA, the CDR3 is TGTGCCAGTGGACAGGCCTACGAGCAGTACTTC.

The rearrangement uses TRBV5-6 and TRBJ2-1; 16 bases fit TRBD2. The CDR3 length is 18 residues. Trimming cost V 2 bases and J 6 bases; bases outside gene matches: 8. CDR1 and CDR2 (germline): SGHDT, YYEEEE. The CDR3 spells CASSFYLGLAGGPNEQFF. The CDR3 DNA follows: TGTGCCAGCAGCTTCTACTTGGGACTAGCGGGGGGGCCCAATGAGCAGTTCTTC.

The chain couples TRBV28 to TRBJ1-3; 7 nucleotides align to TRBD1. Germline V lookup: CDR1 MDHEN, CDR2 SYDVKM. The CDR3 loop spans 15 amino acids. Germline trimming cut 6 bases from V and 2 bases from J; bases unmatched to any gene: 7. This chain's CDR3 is CASSPSTGPGNTIYF. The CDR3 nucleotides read TGTGCCAGCAGCCCCTCGACAGGGCCTGGAAACACCATATATTTT.

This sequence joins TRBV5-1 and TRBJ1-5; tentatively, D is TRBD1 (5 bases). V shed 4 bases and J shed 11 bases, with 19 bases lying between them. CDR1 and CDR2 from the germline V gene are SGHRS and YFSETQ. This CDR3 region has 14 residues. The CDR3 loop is CASSVRGLPEAQHF. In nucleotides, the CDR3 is TGCGCCAGCAGCGTGCGGGGCTTACCCGAAGCCCAGCATTTT.

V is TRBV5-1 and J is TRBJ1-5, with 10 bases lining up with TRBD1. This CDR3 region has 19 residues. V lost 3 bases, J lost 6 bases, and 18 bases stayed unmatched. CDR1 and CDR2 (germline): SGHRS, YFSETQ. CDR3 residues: CASSSPRRDRGRGSQPQHF. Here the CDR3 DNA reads TGCGCCAGCAGCTCCCCTCGCCGGGACAGGGGCCGGGGGAGTCAGCCCCAGCATTTT.

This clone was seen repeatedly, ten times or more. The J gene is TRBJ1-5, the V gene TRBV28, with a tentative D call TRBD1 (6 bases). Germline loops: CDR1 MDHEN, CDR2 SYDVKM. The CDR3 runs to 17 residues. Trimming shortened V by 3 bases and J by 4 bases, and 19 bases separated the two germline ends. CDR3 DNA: TGTGCCAGCAGTTTGGGGCAGGGGCAGGATTGGAATCAGCCCCAGCATTTT. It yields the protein CASSLGQGQDWNQPQHF.

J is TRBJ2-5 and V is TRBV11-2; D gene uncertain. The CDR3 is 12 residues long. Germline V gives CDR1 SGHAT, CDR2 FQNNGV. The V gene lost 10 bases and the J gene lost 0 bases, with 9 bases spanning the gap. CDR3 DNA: TGTGCCACTTCCCAATACCAAGAGACCCAGTACTTC. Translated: CATSQYQETQYF.

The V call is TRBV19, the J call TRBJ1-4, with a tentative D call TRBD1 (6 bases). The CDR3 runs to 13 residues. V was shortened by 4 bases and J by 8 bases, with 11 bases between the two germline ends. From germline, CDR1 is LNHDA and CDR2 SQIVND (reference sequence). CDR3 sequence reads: CASSRGLEEKLFF. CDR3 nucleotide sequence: TGTGCCAGTAGTAGGGGGCTCGAGGAAAAACTGTTTTTT.

As DNA, the CDR3 is TGTGCCAGCAGCTTTAGGTCGGACTATAGGGCTTTCTTT. This codes for CASSFRSDYRAFF. The rearrangement links TRBV12-3 or TRBV12-4 to TRBJ1-1; no clear D gene. Trimming shortened V by 6 bases and J by 11 bases, and 19 bases separated the two germline ends. The CDR3 covers 13 residues.

In DNA form, the CDR3 reads TGTGCCAGCAGTCCCCGTAGCGGGAAGATTCAGCCCCAGCATTTT. Protein sequence: CASSPRSGKIQPQHF. The genes are TRBV6-2 or TRBV6-3 and TRBJ1-5; D unresolved. Looked up from germline, CDR1 is MNHEY and CDR2 is SVGEGT. The CDR3 consists of 15 residues. Deletions cut 5 bases from V and 6 bases from J, with 17 bases between.

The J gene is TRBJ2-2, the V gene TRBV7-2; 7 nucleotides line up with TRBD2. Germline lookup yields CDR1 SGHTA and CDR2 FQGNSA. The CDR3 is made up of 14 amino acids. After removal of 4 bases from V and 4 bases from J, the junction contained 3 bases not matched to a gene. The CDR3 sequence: CASSSRGGTGELFF. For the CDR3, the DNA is TGTGCCAGCAGCTCCCGCGGGGGCACCGGGGAGCTGTTTTTT.

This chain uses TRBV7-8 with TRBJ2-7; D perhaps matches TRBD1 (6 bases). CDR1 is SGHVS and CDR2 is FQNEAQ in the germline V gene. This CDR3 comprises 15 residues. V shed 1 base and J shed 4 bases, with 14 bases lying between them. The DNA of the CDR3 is TGTGCCAGCAGCTTAGATGGGGGCTTCACTTACGAGCAGTACTTC. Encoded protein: CASSLDGGFTYEQYF.

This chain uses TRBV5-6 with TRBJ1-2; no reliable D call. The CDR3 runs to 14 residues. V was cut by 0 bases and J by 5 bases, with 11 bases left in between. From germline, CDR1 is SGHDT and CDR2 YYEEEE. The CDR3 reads CASSLVSDRYGYTF. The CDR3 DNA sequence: TGTGCCAGCAGCTTGGTCTCGGATAGGTATGGCTACACCTTC.

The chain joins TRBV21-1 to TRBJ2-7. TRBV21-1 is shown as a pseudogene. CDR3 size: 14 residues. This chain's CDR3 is CASSKSKGFEEQYF. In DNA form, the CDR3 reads TGTGCCAGCAGCAAATCAAAAGGGTTTGAAGAGCAGTACTTC.

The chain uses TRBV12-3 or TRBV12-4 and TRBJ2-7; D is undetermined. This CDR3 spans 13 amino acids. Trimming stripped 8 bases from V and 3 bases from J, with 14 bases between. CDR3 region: CASLYEESYEQYF. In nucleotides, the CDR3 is TGTGCCAGCCTCTATGAGGAAAGCTACGAGCAGTACTTC.

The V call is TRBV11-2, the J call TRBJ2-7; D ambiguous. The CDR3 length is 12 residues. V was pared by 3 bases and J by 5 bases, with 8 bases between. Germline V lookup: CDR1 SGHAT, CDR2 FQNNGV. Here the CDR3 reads CASSFAGDEQYF. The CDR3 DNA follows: TGTGCCAGCAGCTTTGCTGGTGACGAGCAGTACTTC.

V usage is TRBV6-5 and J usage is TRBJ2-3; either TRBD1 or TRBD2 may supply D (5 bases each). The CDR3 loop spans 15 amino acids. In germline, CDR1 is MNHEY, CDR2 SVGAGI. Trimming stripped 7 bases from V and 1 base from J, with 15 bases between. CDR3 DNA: TGTGCCAGCACGGGACGGACGGAAGGCACAGATACGCAGTATTTT. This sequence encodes CASTGRTEGTDTQYF.

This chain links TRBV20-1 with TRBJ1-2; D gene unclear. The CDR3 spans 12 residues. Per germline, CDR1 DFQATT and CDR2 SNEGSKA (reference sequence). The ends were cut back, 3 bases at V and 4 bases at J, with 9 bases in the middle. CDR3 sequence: CSASKEVYGYTF. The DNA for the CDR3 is TGCAGTGCTAGTAAGGAGGTCTATGGCTACACCTTC.